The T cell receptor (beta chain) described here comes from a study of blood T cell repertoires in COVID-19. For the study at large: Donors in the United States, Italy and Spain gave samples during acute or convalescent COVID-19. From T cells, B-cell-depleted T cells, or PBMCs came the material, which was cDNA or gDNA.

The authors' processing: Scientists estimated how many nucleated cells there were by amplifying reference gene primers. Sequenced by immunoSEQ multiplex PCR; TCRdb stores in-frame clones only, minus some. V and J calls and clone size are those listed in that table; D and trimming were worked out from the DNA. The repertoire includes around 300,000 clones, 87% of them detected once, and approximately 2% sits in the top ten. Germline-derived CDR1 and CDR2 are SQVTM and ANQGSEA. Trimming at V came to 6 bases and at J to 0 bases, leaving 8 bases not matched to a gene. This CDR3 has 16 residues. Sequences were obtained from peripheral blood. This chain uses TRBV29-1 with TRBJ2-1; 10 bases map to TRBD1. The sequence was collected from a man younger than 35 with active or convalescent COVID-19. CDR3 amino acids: CSVSWTGGASYNEQFF. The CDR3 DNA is TGCAGCGTCTCCTGGACAGGGGGGGCCTCCTACAATGAGCAGTTCTTC.